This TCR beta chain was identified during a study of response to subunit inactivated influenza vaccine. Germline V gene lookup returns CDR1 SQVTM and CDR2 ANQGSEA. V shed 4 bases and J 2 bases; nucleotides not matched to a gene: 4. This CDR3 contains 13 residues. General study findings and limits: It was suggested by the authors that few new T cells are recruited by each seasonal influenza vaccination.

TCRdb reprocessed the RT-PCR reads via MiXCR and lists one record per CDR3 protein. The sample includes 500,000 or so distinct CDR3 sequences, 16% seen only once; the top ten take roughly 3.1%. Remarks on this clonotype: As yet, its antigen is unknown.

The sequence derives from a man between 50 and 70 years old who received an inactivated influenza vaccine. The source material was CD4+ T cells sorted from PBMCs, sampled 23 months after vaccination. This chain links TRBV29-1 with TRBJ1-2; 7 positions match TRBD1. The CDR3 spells CSVVHRGNYGYTF. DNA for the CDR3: TGCAGCGTTGTCCACAGGGGAAACTATGGCTACACCTTC.